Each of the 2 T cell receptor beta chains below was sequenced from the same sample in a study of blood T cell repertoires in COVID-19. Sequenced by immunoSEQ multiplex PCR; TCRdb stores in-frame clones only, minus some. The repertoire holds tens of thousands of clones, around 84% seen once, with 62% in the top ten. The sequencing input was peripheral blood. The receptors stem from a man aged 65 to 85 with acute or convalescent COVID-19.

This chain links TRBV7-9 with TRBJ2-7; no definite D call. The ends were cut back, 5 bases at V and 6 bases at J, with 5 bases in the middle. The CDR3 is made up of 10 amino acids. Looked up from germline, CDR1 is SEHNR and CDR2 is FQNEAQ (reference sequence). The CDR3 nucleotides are TGTGCCAGCAGCGCGATCGAGCAGTACTTC. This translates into CASSAIEQYF. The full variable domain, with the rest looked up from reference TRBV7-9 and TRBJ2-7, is DTGVSQNPRHKITKRGQNVTFRCDPISEHNRLYWYRQTLGQGPEFLTYFQNEAQLEKSRLLSDRFSAERPKGSFSTLEIQRTEQGDSAMYLCASSAIEQYFGPGTRLTVT.

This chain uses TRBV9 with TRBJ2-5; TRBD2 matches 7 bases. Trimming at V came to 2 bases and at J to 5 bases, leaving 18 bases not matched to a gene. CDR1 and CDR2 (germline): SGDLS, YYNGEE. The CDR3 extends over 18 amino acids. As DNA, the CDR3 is TGTGCCAGCAGCGTTGGGAGGGGAAGCGCCCAAGGGATGGAGACCCAGTACTTC. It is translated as CASSVGRGSAQGMETQYF.